These T cell receptor beta chains were read from a single sample in a study of blood T cells in healthy people across ages. Each CDR3 protein is one row after TCRdb ran MiXCR on the 5' RACE reads. The table lists 540,000 or so distinct CDR3 sequences, roughly a quarter of them singletons. Sequenced input: blood. The receptors stem from a woman aged 70-85 years in good health. Each CDR3 is given with its conserved first and last residue. A D gene is named only where the DNA matches it firmly.

CDR3: CASSRDRVNEQFF; V: TRBV12-3/TRBV12-4; J: TRBJ2-1; length: 13; D: TRBD1
CDR3: CASRAGGTNEKLFF; V: TRBV2; J: TRBJ1-4; length: 14; D: NA
CDR3: CASSLVGTSGNGETQYF; V: TRBV5-1; J: TRBJ2-5; length: 17; D: TRBD2
CDR3: CASSQREAETQCF; V: TRBV6-5; J: TRBJ2-5; length: 13; D: NA
CDR3: CASSPHRDLSYNEQFF; V: TRBV18; J: TRBJ2-1; length: 16; D: NA
CDR3: CAWSALSSGGVVYF; V: TRBV30; J: TRBJ2-4; length: 14; D: TRBD2
CDR3: CSANPGQGPSYEQYF; V: TRBV20-1; J: TRBJ2-7; length: 15; D: TRBD1
CDR3: CASSDGETQYF; V: TRBV2; J: TRBJ2-5; length: 11; D: NA
CDR3: CATSPQGFQETQYF; V: TRBV24-1; J: TRBJ2-5; length: 14; D: NA
CDR3: CASSSETVNTEAFF; V: TRBV12-3/TRBV12-4; J: TRBJ1-1; length: 14; D: NA
CDR3: CASSQEGTGLREQYF; V: TRBV3-1; J: NA; length: 15; D: TRBD1
CDR3: CSATGAEGSNYGYTF; V: TRBV20-1; J: TRBJ1-2; length: 15; D: NA
CDR3: CSVRRGETKEAQYF; V: TRBV29-1; J: TRBJ2-5; length: 14; D: NA
CDR3: CASSRFDRIGQPQHF; V: TRBV12-3/TRBV12-4; J: TRBJ1-5; length: 15; D: NA
CDR3: CSVNSGGAETQYF; V: TRBV29-1; J: TRBJ2-5; length: 13; D: NA
CDR3: CASSFVTTNYGYTF; V: TRBV6-6; J: TRBJ1-2; length: 14; D: NA
CDR3: CASSYAGNSNQPRHF; V: TRBV6-6; J: TRBJ1-5; length: 15; D: NA
CDR3: CASSPPGLAGGRNEQFF; V: TRBV5-5; J: TRBJ2-1; length: 17; D: TRBD2
CDR3: CASSLVGMGNTEAFF; V: TRBV5-1; J: TRBJ1-1; length: 15; D: NA
CDR3: CSAPPQSNYGYTF; V: TRBV20-1; J: TRBJ1-2; length: 13; D: NA
CDR3: CASRRGRDNANIGELFF; V: TRBV4-3; J: TRBJ2-2; length: 17; D: NA
CDR3: CASSLLGQGVTGELFF; V: TRBV5-1; J: TRBJ2-2; length: 16; D: TRBD1
CDR3: CASTGPGELFF; V: TRBV12-3/TRBV12-4; J: TRBJ2-2; length: 11; D: NA
CDR3: CASSSIDRDLHNEQFF; V: TRBV6-2/TRBV6-3; J: TRBJ2-1; length: 16; D: TRBD1
CDR3: CSAKENLAKNIQYF; V: TRBV20-1; J: TRBJ2-4; length: 14; D: NA
CDR3: CASSSGQTLLQFF; V: TRBV7-9; J: TRBJ2-1; length: 13; D: NA
CDR3: CSVGQATGELFF; V: TRBV29-1; J: TRBJ2-2; length: 12; D: NA
CDR3: CASSYSRSSGGKSTEQFF; V: TRBV6-2/TRBV6-3; J: TRBJ2-1; length: 18; D: TRBD2
CDR3: CASSQEGGNYGYTF; V: TRBV3-1; J: TRBJ1-2; length: 14; D: NA
CDR3: CSARKGVGRYGYTF; V: TRBV20-1; J: TRBJ1-2; length: 14; D: NA
CDR3: CATKLKEQYF; V: TRBV10-3; J: TRBJ2-7; length: 10; D: NA
CDR3: CSVARDAQETQYF; V: TRBV29-1; J: TRBJ2-5; length: 13; D: NA
CDR3: CASSVNSGGETQYF; V: TRBV6-1; J: TRBJ2-5; length: 14; D: TRBD2
CDR3: CASSFRTGTSYEQYF; V: TRBV28; J: NA; length: 15; D: NA
CDR3: CAISGMVQGETQYF; V: TRBV10-3; J: TRBJ2-5; length: 14; D: NA
CDR3: CASAEGANSYNEQFF; V: TRBV9; J: TRBJ2-1; length: 15; D: TRBD1
CDR3: CASSYSRGDYGYTF; V: TRBV6-6; J: TRBJ1-2; length: 14; D: NA
CDR3: CASSDTGTPLGEKLFF; V: TRBV6-2/TRBV6-3; J: TRBJ1-4; length: 16; D: NA
CDR3: CASSRGLAGQETQYF; V: TRBV2; J: TRBJ2-5; length: 15; D: TRBD2
CDR3: CASGLPRSPSGGNNEQFF; V: TRBV12-5; J: TRBJ2-1; length: 18; D: TRBD2
CDR3: CASSPHMTVAGNTIYF; V: TRBV7-2; J: TRBJ1-3; length: 16; D: NA
CDR3: CASSLGFPNEKLFF; V: TRBV6-5; J: TRBJ1-4; length: 14; D: NA
CDR3: CASSYSIRGGTEAFF; V: TRBV6-5; J: TRBJ1-1; length: 15; D: TRBD1
CDR3: CATTAGGTDTQYF; V: TRBV6-5; J: TRBJ2-3; length: 13; D: TRBD2
CDR3: CASSPEANYGYTF; V: TRBV11-3; J: TRBJ1-2; length: 13; D: NA
CDR3: CASSYQAGSYEQYF; V: TRBV6-6; J: TRBJ2-7; length: 14; D: NA